This T cell receptor beta chain came from a study of Graves' ophthalmopathy and Graves' hyperthyroidism. Germline V gives CDR1 SGDLS, CDR2 YYNGEE. CDR3 size: 13 residues. The V gene lost 4 bases and the J gene lost 5 bases, with 13 bases spanning the gap. Transcripts of RNA were the source for amplifying TCR beta CDR3 regions. A first-round RT-PCR used HTBI primers, followed by a second-round multiplex PCR. One entry per CDR3 protein, called by TCRdb with MiXCR from the multiplex PCR reads. The table has hundreds of thousands of distinct CDR3 sequences, 40% to 50% seen once. The rearrangement uses TRBV9 and TRBJ2-7; a possible D gene is TRBD1 (5 bases). Sequenced input: peripheral blood. The clonotype originates from an adult man with Graves' ophthalmopathy. The CDR3 region has the DNA TGTGCCAGCAGCCAAGGGGCTCTCCACGAGCAGTACTTC. It is translated as CASSQGALHEQYF.